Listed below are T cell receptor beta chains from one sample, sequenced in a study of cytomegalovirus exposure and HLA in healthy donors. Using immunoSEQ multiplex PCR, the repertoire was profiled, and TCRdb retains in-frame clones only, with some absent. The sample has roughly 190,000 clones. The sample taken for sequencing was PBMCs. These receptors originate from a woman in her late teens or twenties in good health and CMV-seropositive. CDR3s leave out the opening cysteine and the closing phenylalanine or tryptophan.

CDR3: ASGPPRTATYNEQF; J: TRBJ2-1; V: TRBV12-5
CDR3: ASSISPGGSGSYGYT; J: TRBJ1-2; V: TRBV19
CDR3: ASSPGQTTEAF; J: TRBJ1-1; V: TRBV7-3
CDR3: ASSGQGGDTEAF; J: TRBJ1-1; V: TRBV7-2
CDR3: ASMGQGSYEQY; J: TRBJ2-7; V: TRBV10-1
CDR3: ASSEGRGKNEKLF; J: TRBJ1-4; V: TRBV2
CDR3: ASSLGGDSGNTIY; J: TRBJ1-3; V: TRBV11-3
CDR3: ASSLDRGKQY; J: TRBJ2-7; V: TRBV11-2
CDR3: ASSQDGQTYNSPLH; J: TRBJ1-6; V: TRBV4-1
CDR3: ASSTGTANEKLF; J: TRBJ1-4; V: TRBV11-3
CDR3: ASRPDGDRIFDEQF; J: TRBJ2-1; V: TRBV28
CDR3: AWSVPGAAEAF; J: TRBJ1-1; V: TRBV30
CDR3: ASSLAGVAF; J: TRBJ1-1; V: TRBV5-1
CDR3: SVRRGKTEAF; J: TRBJ1-1; V: TRBV29-1
CDR3: ASSLGTGITDTQY; J: TRBJ2-3; V: TRBV5-1
CDR3: ASNPWTLRNNEQF; J: TRBJ2-1; V: TRBV2
CDR3: ASSPLGQNTEAF; J: TRBJ1-1; V: TRBV18
CDR3: ASSKLGGRTANTEAF; J: TRBJ1-1; V: TRBV7-9
CDR3: ASSASLLNTEAF; J: TRBJ1-1; V: TRBV2
CDR3: ASSYSFVGELF; J: TRBJ2-2; V: TRBV6-6
CDR3: ASSLGLAVYEQY; J: TRBJ2-7; V: TRBV7-2
CDR3: ASSSDGNYGYT; J: TRBJ1-2; V: TRBV6-1
CDR3: AWSLTGGHST; J: TRBJ1-2; V: TRBV30
CDR3: ASSQPWVGAGDEQF; J: TRBJ2-1; V: TRBV4-1
CDR3: ASSLEGLAGTGELF; J: TRBJ2-2; V: TRBV7-8
CDR3: ASSPAGGSNQPQH; J: TRBJ1-5; V: TRBV18
CDR3: AWSGDRGIYEQY; J: -; V: TRBV30
CDR3: ASRADRGGNYGYT; J: TRBJ1-2; V: TRBV2